These 27 T cell receptor beta chains were all obtained from the same sample, sequenced in a study of blood T cells in healthy people across ages. Primers used in a second PCR of roughly 7 to 12 cycles were a sample-barcoded 5' primer and a J-beta primer mix. TCRdb reprocessed the 5' RACE reads via MiXCR and lists one record per CDR3 protein. The table has some 1.5 million distinct CDR3 sequences, 28% seen once; the top ten hold 7.7%. The sequenced sample was blood. The receptors come from a woman aged 25 to 39 in good health.

About this clonotype: A single base separates this from a much larger clone, so it may be a read error. The chain recombines TRBV2 with TRBJ2-3, with 11 nucleotides matching TRBD2. The V gene's germline CDR1 is SNHLY and CDR2 FYNNEI. The trim removed 6 bases at V and 8 bases at J, leaving 7 bases unmatched. The CDR3 extends over 14 amino acids. DNA for the CDR3: TGTGCCAGCAGCACTAGCGGGGGAGCAGGTACGCAGTATTTT. Amino acids: CASSTSGGAGTQYF.

Details on this clonotype: Being one base from a much bigger clone, this may be a read error. The CDR3: CATSGTARGYTF. CDR3 nucleotide sequence: TGTGCCACCAGTGGGACGGCGAGAGGCTACACCTTC. This chain joins TRBV24-1 and TRBJ1-2; D is uncertain. With 5 bases removed from V and 8 bases from J, the gap between germline ends came to 11 bases. The CDR3 covers 12 residues. Germline assignment: CDR1 KGHDR and CDR2 SFDVKD.

V is TRBV6-4 and J is TRBJ2-1, with D possibly matching TRBD2 (6 bases). The germline V gene has CDR1 MRHNA and CDR2 SNTAGT. V was trimmed by 2 bases and J by 0 bases, leaving 14 bases between them. This CDR3 region has 17 residues. The CDR3 here is CASSDPSGLRSYNEQFF. In DNA, the CDR3 is TGTGCCAGCAGTGACCCGAGCGGGCTCCGCTCCTACAATGAGCAGTTCTTC.

The CDR3 DNA sequence: TGTGCCAGCAAAGGGAATAAAGAGACCCAGTACTTC. Its protein product is CASKGNKETQYF. This chain links TRBV6-5 with TRBJ2-5, with no clear D. Trimming left V 7 bases short and J 3 bases short, with 9 bases between. Germline CDR1 MNHEY, CDR2 SVGAGI. The CDR3 runs 12 residues.

The gene calls are TRBV5-4 and TRBJ2-1; D may be TRBD2 (7 bases). The V gene's germline CDR1 is SGHNT and CDR2 YYREEE (reference sequence). V shed 4 bases and J shed 10 bases, with 15 bases lying between them. CDR3 length: 13 amino acids. CDR3 protein: CASSTIEGGEQFF. The CDR3, as DNA: TGTGCCAGCAGCACTATAGAGGGGGGGGAGCAGTTCTTC. The whole variable domain, filled in from reference TRBV5-4 and TRBJ2-1, reads ETGVTQSPTHLIKTRGQQVTLRCSSQSGHNTVSWYQQALGQGPQFIFQYYREEENGRGNFPPRFSGLQFPNYSSELNVNALELDDSALYLCASSTIEGGEQFFGPGTRLTVL.

This chain connects TRBV7-2 to TRBJ2-5; D is unresolved. Trimming took 2 bases from V and 5 from J, leaving 9 bases between them. This CDR3 contains 13 residues. Germline V gene data show CDR1 as SGHTA and CDR2 as FQGNSA. This CDR3 reads CASSLTPLETQYF. As DNA, the CDR3 is TGTGCCAGCAGCTTAACTCCGTTGGAGACCCAGTACTTC.

This rearrangement joins TRBV7-3 to TRBJ2-1, with D perhaps matching TRBD1 or TRBD2 (5 bases each). CDR1 is SGHTA and CDR2 is FQGTGA in the germline V gene. The CDR3 spans 15 residues. The V end lost 5 bases, the J end lost 7 bases, and 18 bases lay between the germline ends. The CDR3 loop is CASSPVLVGVNEQFF. CDR3 bases: TGTGCCAGCAGCCCGGTTCTAGTGGGGGTGAATGAGCAGTTCTTC.

A few counts support this clonotype. Since a much larger clone is just one base distant, this may be a read error. V usage is TRBV20-1 and J usage is TRBJ2-5; 7 nucleotides agree with TRBD1. The better agreement between TRBJ2-7 and the DNA end casts doubt on the J call. This CDR3 has 12 residues. Germline values: CDR1 DFQATT, CDR2 SNEGSKA (reference sequence). CDR3 nucleotides: TGCAGTGCTAGCTGGGACAGCTACGAGCAGTACTTC. Protein sequence: CSASWDSYEQYF.

The genes are TRBV5-4 and TRBJ2-3; D is unclear. V lost 3 bases, J lost 4 bases, and 12 bases lay in between. The germline V gene has CDR1 SGHNT and CDR2 YYREEE (reference sequence). The CDR3 has 14 amino acids. CDR3 sequence reads: CASSYPGSSDTQYF. CDR3 in DNA: TGTGCCAGCAGCTACCCGGGCTCGTCAGATACGCAGTATTTT.

This chain connects TRBV5-5 to TRBJ2-1, with 7 positions matching TRBD2. The J segment lost 7 bases and the V segment lost 4 bases, leaving 11 bases of the junction unmatched. The CDR3 runs to 15 residues. CDR1 is SGHKS, CDR2 YYEKEE, per germline (reference sequence). DNA of the CDR3: TGTGCCAGCAGCGTAACGGGTGGGACTACAAATGAGCAGTTCTTC. Its translation: CASSVTGGTTNEQFF.

This clonotype was seen ten or more times. In DNA, the CDR3 is TGTGCCAGCAGCCCTTGGGGTCGAGTCTACGAGCAGTACTTC. The encoded protein is CASSPWGRVYEQYF. The chain has TRBV12-3 or TRBV12-4 and TRBJ2-7; unclear D gene. This CDR3 is built from 14 residues. V was shortened by 6 bases and J by 3 bases, with 15 bases between the two germline ends.

The genes are TRBV20-1 and TRBJ2-7; maybe TRBD1 (5 bases). Germline V gene lookup returns CDR1 DFQATT and CDR2 SNEGSKA (reference sequence). Trimming took off 3 bases at V and 1 base at J, with 10 bases between the two ends. The length of the CDR3 is 13 residues. The CDR3 is CSASETASYEQYF. CDR3 DNA: TGCAGTGCTAGCGAGACAGCTTCCTACGAGCAGTACTTC.

This clonotype came up a few times. The chain is built from TRBV5-1 and TRBJ2-1, with 9 positions matching TRBD1. Germline V gene sequence: CDR1 SGHRS, CDR2 YFSETQ. The CDR3 consists of 15 residues. J was trimmed by 7 bases and V by 4 bases; bases with no gene match: 9. The CDR3 DNA reads TGCGCCAGCAGCGACGGGACAGGGACGATAAATGAGCAGTTCTTC. This encodes CASSDGTGTINEQFF.

This clonotype was observed at least ten times. The chain joins TRBV28 to TRBJ2-4, with D perhaps TRBD2 (6 bases). V was pared by 5 bases and J by 6 bases, with 17 bases between. Germline V gene data show CDR1 as MDHEN and CDR2 as SYDVKM. The length of the CDR3 is 15 residues. The CDR3 DNA reads as TGTGCCAGCAGTCCCACCGGGACCGGGGGAAACATTCAGTACTTC. As protein: CASSPTGTGGNIQYF.

This clonotype occurred many times. V gene TRBV5-1 combines with J gene TRBJ2-5; D is perhaps TRBD2 (7 bases). Germline CDR1 and CDR2: SGHRS and YFSETQ. The CDR3 length is 17 residues. V lost 4 bases and J lost 5, with 24 bases in between. The CDR3 region is CASSPRGAGFTGETQYF. The DNA of the CDR3 is TGCGCCAGCAGCCCACGGGGGGCGGGATTCACCGGGGAGACCCAGTACTTC.

This clonotype appeared a few times. The chain has TRBV2 and TRBJ2-1, with a weak D call TRBD1 (6 bases). V was cut by 4 bases and J by 5 bases, with 9 bases left in between. CDR1 SNHLY and CDR2 FYNNEI come from the germline V gene. CDR3 length: 13 amino acids. CDR3 sequence (DNA): TGTGCCAGCAGTGTGGGGGCCCACAATGAGCAGTTCTTC. The encoded protein is CASSVGAHNEQFF.

This clonotype was counted once. The chain uses TRBV6-5 and TRBJ1-1; weak D call: TRBD1 (6 bases). The ends were cut back, 6 bases at V and 0 bases at J, with 11 bases in the middle. In germline, CDR1 is MNHEY, CDR2 SVGAGI. There are 14 residues in the CDR3. Written as DNA, the CDR3 is TGTGCCAGCAGCCGGTGGACAGTGAACACTGAAGCTTTCTTT. Encoded protein: CASSRWTVNTEAFF.

The rearrangement links TRBV4-2 to TRBJ1-6; D remains unclear. Germline CDR1 and CDR2: LGHNA and YNFKEQ. The CDR3 runs 16 residues. Between the trimmed V and J ends, which lost 0 bases and 7 bases, there was a span of 13 bases. The CDR3 DNA reads TGTGCCAGCAGCCAAGACGGCGAGGCCGCAAATTCACCCCTCCACTTT. It is translated as CASSQDGEAANSPLHF.

This clonotype turned up a few times. The V call is TRBV18, the J call TRBJ2-1; the D gene is possibly TRBD2 (6 bases). Trimming removed 3 bases at V and 8 bases at J, with 14 bases between. The germline V gene encodes CDR1 KGHSH and CDR2 LQKENI. The CDR3 runs to 14 residues. The CDR3 DNA sequence: TGTGCCAGCTCACCCGCCCGGGACTTCGATGAGCAGTTCTTC. Its translation is CASSPARDFDEQFF.

As regards this clonotype: The junction shows a germline mismatch at one end, possibly a read error. V usage is TRBV19 and J usage is TRBJ1-2; D is ambiguous. The CDR3 sequence is 16 residues long. Germline CDR1 is LNHDA and CDR2 is SQIVND (reference sequence). CDR3 region: CASTFFTASAKYGYTF. The DNA of the CDR3 is TGTGCCAGTACTTTTTTTACTGCTTCAGCTAAGTATGGCTACACCTTC.

The rearrangement joins TRBV7-8 to TRBJ2-4; D gene unclear. This CDR3 region has 21 residues. V gave up 2 bases and J gave up 0 bases, with 26 bases separating them. Germline CDR1 is SGHVS and CDR2 is FQNEAQ. As DNA, the CDR3 is TGTGCCAGCAGCTTAAGCTCTGTTGAGTCCTCGACCGCGCTAGCCAAAAACATTCAGTACTTC. It encodes CASSLSSVESSTALAKNIQYF.

In regard to this clonotype: One end of the junction does not line up with germline, which may come from a read error. The chain carries TRBV18 and TRBJ2-7; maybe TRBD1 (6 bases). This CDR3 has 14 residues. Germline CDR1 is KGHSH and CDR2 is LQKENI. The CDR3 reads CAGSSGQLVYEQYF. In DNA, the CDR3 is TGTGCCGGCTCATCGGGACAATTAGTCTACGAGCAGTACTTC.

CDR3 amino acids: CASTTAGETQYF. As DNA, the CDR3 is TGTGCCAGCACTACGGCCGGGGAGACCCAGTACTTC. The gene calls are TRBV6-5 and TRBJ2-5; no clear D. CDR1 and CDR2 from the germline V gene are MNHEY and SVGAGI. The CDR3 consists of 12 residues. Trimming cost V 7 bases and J 5 bases, with 11 bases left between them.

This clonotype occurred many times. This rearrangement joins TRBV5-6 to TRBJ2-7; 10 bases line up with TRBD1. The germline gives CDR1 SGHDT, CDR2 YYEEEE. V shed 5 bases, J shed 4 bases, and the junction held 6 bases outside the gene matches. The CDR3 covers 14 residues. CDR3 residues: CASSSAGQGYEQYF. Here the CDR3 DNA reads TGTGCCAGCAGTTCCGCGGGACAGGGGTACGAGCAGTACTTC.

This clonotype was detected only a few times. This sequence joins TRBV7-2 and TRBJ2-2; the match to TRBD2 covers 12 bases. Germline V gene sequence: CDR1 SGHTA, CDR2 FQGNSA. V gave up 6 bases and J gave up 4 bases; unmatched junction bases: 3. The CDR3 loop spans 15 amino acids. The CDR3 protein is CASRTSGSTTGELFF. The CDR3 coding sequence is TGTGCCAGCAGGACTAGCGGGAGCACCACCGGGGAGCTGTTTTTT.

The CDR3 reads CASSQQRRSGTAQYF. The CDR3 coding sequence is TGCGCCAGCAGCCAACAACGCCGTAGCGGAACGGCGCAGTATTTT. V gene TRBV4-1 combines with J gene TRBJ2-3, with D perhaps matching TRBD2 (6 bases). This CDR3 spans 15 amino acids. V lost 2 bases to trimming and J lost 10 bases, with 19 bases between them. CDR1 MGHRA and CDR2 YSYEKL come from the germline V gene.

In its sample, this clonotype was seen a few times. This chain links TRBV11-2 with TRBJ2-7; D gene ambiguous. Per the germline V gene, CDR1 is SGHAT and CDR2 is FQNNGV. CDR3 length equals 13 residues. V gave up 4 bases and J gave up 5 bases, with 12 bases separating them. CDR3 sequence: CASSSTGSHEQYF. The DNA for the CDR3 is TGTGCCAGCAGCTCCACTGGATCCCACGAGCAGTACTTC.